This T cell receptor beta chain was obtained from a study of cytomegalovirus exposure and HLA in healthy donors. General study results and limits: A previous analysis found most TCR beta V segments productive roughly 87% or roughly 30% of the time. A missense DCLRE1C variant was associated with V- and J-gene trimming of TCR beta chains in a later analysis, and an independent cohort replicated the association.

Amplification used 60 Vbeta primers and 13 Jbeta primers. Clones were sequenced by immunoSEQ multiplex PCR, and TCRdb holds only the in-frame ones, with some missing. The sample has around 150,000 clones; over 55% are singletons. The sample holds a few counts of this clone. What it binds is unknown. The sequenced sample was PBMCs. The clonotype originates from a man in his forties in good health and CMV-seronegative.

The CDR3 DNA sequence: TGTGCCTGGAGGACCGGGACAGGGGCCAATCAGCCCCAGCATTTT. Translated, it gives CAWRTGTGANQPQHF. The chain combines TRBV30 with TRBJ1-5; 10 bases line up with TRBD1. With 3 bases clipped from V and 3 bases from J, the junction kept 5 bases outside the gene matches. The CDR3 runs to 15 residues. Germline assignment: CDR1 GTSNPN and CDR2 SVGIG (reference sequence).